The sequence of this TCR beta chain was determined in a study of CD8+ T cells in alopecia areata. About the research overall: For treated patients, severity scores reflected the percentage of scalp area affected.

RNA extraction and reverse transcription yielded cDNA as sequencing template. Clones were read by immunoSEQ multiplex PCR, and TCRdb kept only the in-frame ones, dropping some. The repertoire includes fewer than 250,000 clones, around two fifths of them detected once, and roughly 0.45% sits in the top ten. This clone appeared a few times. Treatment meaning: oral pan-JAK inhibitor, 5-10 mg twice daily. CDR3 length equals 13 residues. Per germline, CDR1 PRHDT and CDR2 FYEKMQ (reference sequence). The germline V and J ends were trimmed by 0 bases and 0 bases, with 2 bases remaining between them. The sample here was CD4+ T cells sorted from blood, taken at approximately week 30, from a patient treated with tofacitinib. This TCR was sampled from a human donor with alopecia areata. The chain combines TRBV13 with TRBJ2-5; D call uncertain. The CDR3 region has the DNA TGTGCCAGCAGCTTAGGAGACCAAGAGACCCAGTACTTC. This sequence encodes CASSLGDQETQYF.